This is a list of T cell receptor beta chains from one sample in a study of shared clonotypes between healthy human individuals. Method: immunoSEQ multiplex PCR; TCRdb's copy keeps in-frame clones and lacks some. The table shows roughly 2,500,000 clones, with roughly 93% occurring only once. Sequencing was performed on naive CD4+ T cells from PBMCs. The receptors were gathered from a man younger than 35 in good health. Some clones in this sample may be carry-over from other donors' samples. CDR3s include the opening cysteine and the closing phenylalanine or tryptophan. D genes are given only for firm matches. Rows give clone size only sometimes, using once, few, many, or a class for an expanded clone.

CDR3 protein: CASSSAEEGQPQHF; CDR3 DNA: TGTGCCAGCAGCTCCGCGGAAGAGGGGCAGCCCCAGCATTTT; clone size: -; J gene: TRBJ1-5; V gene: TRBV11-2; D gene: -
CDR3 protein: CASSIWRANTEAFF; CDR3 DNA: TGTGCCAGTAGTATTTGGAGGGCGAACACTGAAGCTTTCTTT; clone size: -; J gene: TRBJ1-1; V gene: TRBV19; D gene: -
CDR3 protein: CASSGRGTLLTEAFF; CDR3 DNA: TGTGCCAGCAGCGGGAGGGGGACCTTGTTAACTGAAGCTTTCTTT; clone size: -; J gene: TRBJ1-1; V gene: TRBV5-4; D gene: -
CDR3 protein: CASSFSTEYEQYF; CDR3 DNA: TGTGCCAGCAGTTTCTCGACAGAATACGAGCAGTACTTC; clone size: -; J gene: TRBJ2-7; V gene: TRBV27; D gene: -
CDR3 protein: CASSYGRFLGANVLTF; CDR3 DNA: TGTGCCAGCAGTTACGGTCGATTCTTGGGGGCCAACGTCCTGACTTTC; clone size: -; J gene: TRBJ2-6; V gene: TRBV6-5; D gene: -
CDR3 protein: CASSFRGLYGYTF; CDR3 DNA: TGTGCCAGCAGTTTCAGGGGGCTCTATGGCTACACCTTC; clone size: -; J gene: TRBJ1-2; V gene: TRBV27; D gene: TRBD1
CDR3 protein: CASSQWAKPFF; CDR3 DNA: TGCGCCAGCAGCCAATGGGCCAAACCGTTCTTC; clone size: -; J gene: TRBJ2-1; V gene: TRBV4-1; D gene: -
CDR3 protein: CASSPRAGTMNTEAFF; CDR3 DNA: TGTGCCAGCTCCCCCCGGGCCGGGACAATGAACACTGAAGCTTTCTTT; clone size: -; J gene: TRBJ1-1; V gene: TRBV18; D gene: -
CDR3 protein: CASSFRSGNTEAFF; CDR3 DNA: TGCGCCAGCAGCTTCCGATCGGGGAATACTGAAGCTTTCTTT; clone size: -; J gene: TRBJ1-1; V gene: TRBV5-1; D gene: -
CDR3 protein: CASSEALLRTGTDTQYF; CDR3 DNA: TGTGCCAGCAGTGAAGCGCTTCTCCGGACTGGCACAGATACGCAGTATTTT; clone size: -; J gene: TRBJ2-3; V gene: TRBV2; D gene: -
CDR3 protein: CASSLGIAGYHEQYF; CDR3 DNA: TGTGCCAGCAGCTTAGGGATAGCGGGATACCACGAGCAGTACTTC; clone size: -; J gene: TRBJ2-7; V gene: TRBV7-3; D gene: TRBD2
CDR3 protein: CASSPARSSYNEQFF; CDR3 DNA: TGTGCCAGCAGCCCTGCCAGGAGCTCCTACAATGAGCAGTTCTTC; clone size: -; J gene: TRBJ2-1; V gene: TRBV7-2; D gene: -
CDR3 protein: CASSIGTSGPSYEQYF; CDR3 DNA: TGTGCCAGCAGCATCGGGACTAGCGGACCCTCCTACGAGCAGTACTTC; clone size: -; J gene: TRBJ2-7; V gene: TRBV7-9; D gene: TRBD2
CDR3 protein: CASSLIGREETQYF; CDR3 DNA: TGTGCCAGCAGCTTAATTGGCAGGGAAGAGACCCAGTACTTC; clone size: -; J gene: TRBJ2-5; V gene: TRBV7-3; D gene: -
CDR3 protein: CASSLGKGVGMNTEAFF; CDR3 DNA: TGTGCCAGCAGCTTAGGGAAGGGTGTGGGAATGAACACTGAAGCTTTCTTT; clone size: -; J gene: TRBJ1-1; V gene: TRBV13; D gene: -
CDR3 protein: CASSLLGGLNKNGYTF; CDR3 DNA: TGTGCCAGCAGCCTCCTAGGGGGCTTAAACAAGAATGGCTACACCTTC; clone size: -; J gene: TRBJ1-2; V gene: TRBV7-8; D gene: TRBD1
CDR3 protein: CASTLSDRGRGQPQHF; CDR3 DNA: TGTGCCAGTACTCTCAGCGACAGGGGGCGGGGGCAGCCCCAGCATTTT; clone size: -; J gene: TRBJ1-5; V gene: TRBV19; D gene: TRBD1
CDR3 protein: CASSRRDRGDNEQFF; CDR3 DNA: TGTGCCAGCAGCCGACGGGACAGGGGAGACAATGAGCAGTTCTTC; clone size: -; J gene: TRBJ2-1; V gene: TRBV4-2; D gene: TRBD1
CDR3 protein: CASRSTGVRETQYF; CDR3 DNA: TGTGCCAGCAGATCTACAGGGGTGAGGGAGACCCAGTACTTC; clone size: -; J gene: TRBJ2-5; V gene: TRBV6-5; D gene: TRBD1
CDR3 protein: CASRRLSDTKNQPQHF; CDR3 DNA: TGTGCCAGTAGGAGGCTCTCGGATACTAAAAATCAGCCCCAGCATTTT; clone size: -; J gene: TRBJ1-5; V gene: TRBV19; D gene: -
CDR3 protein: CASSFGGSSYNEQFF; CDR3 DNA: TGCGCCAGCAGCTTCGGGGGAAGCTCCTACAATGAGCAGTTCTTC; clone size: -; J gene: TRBJ2-1; V gene: TRBV5-1; D gene: -
CDR3 protein: CATSLSGPTEAFF; CDR3 DNA: TGTGCCACCAGCCTCAGCGGCCCCACTGAAGCTTTCTTT; clone size: -; J gene: TRBJ1-1; V gene: TRBV15; D gene: -
CDR3 protein: CASSPGPRGGYEQYF; CDR3 DNA: TGTGCCAGCAGCCCGGGGCCCAGAGGAGGCTACGAGCAGTACTTC; clone size: -; J gene: TRBJ2-7; V gene: TRBV5-4; D gene: -
CDR3 protein: CASTPQRGYSTDTQYF; CDR3 DNA: TGTGCCAGCACGCCCCAGCGGGGTTATAGCACAGATACGCAGTATTTT; clone size: -; J gene: TRBJ2-3; V gene: TRBV28; D gene: TRBD2
CDR3 protein: CASSLSLLAGGGEQFF; CDR3 DNA: TGTGCCAGCAGCTTATCCCTACTAGCGGGAGGTGGTGAGCAGTTCTTC; clone size: -; J gene: TRBJ2-1; V gene: TRBV7-8; D gene: TRBD2
CDR3 protein: CASSPTGSGLYEQYF; CDR3 DNA: TGTGCCAGCAGTCCAACGGGGTCGGGCCTCTACGAGCAGTACTTC; clone size: -; J gene: TRBJ2-7; V gene: TRBV28; D gene: -
CDR3 protein: CASSFSRTVSYNEQFF; CDR3 DNA: TGTGCCAGCAGTTTTTCCCGGACAGTTTCGTACAATGAGCAGTTCTTC; clone size: -; J gene: TRBJ2-1; V gene: TRBV28; D gene: -
CDR3 protein: CASSVQGGSYGYTF; CDR3 DNA: TGTGCCAGCAGCGTACAAGGAGGGAGCTATGGCTACACCTTC; clone size: -; J gene: TRBJ1-2; V gene: TRBV9; D gene: -
CDR3 protein: CASTGLNSGNTIYF; CDR3 DNA: TGTGCCAGTACGGGACTAAACTCTGGAAACACCATATATTTT; clone size: once; J gene: TRBJ1-3; V gene: TRBV19; D gene: -
CDR3 protein: CASGTGSNQPQHF; CDR3 DNA: TGTGCCAGCGGGACGGGTAGCAATCAGCCCCAGCATTTT; clone size: -; J gene: TRBJ1-5; V gene: TRBV2; D gene: -
CDR3 protein: CASSVEGSDTQYF; CDR3 DNA: TGTGCCAGCAGCGTAGAAGGCTCAGATACGCAGTATTTT; clone size: -; J gene: TRBJ2-3; V gene: TRBV9; D gene: -
CDR3 protein: CAWSGGPTDTQYF; CDR3 DNA: TGTGCCTGGAGTGGGGGGCCCACAGATACGCAGTATTTT; clone size: -; J gene: TRBJ2-3; V gene: TRBV30; D gene: -
CDR3 protein: CASSLVLQDVLFF; CDR3 DNA: TGTGCCAGCAGCTTAGTCCTGCAGGATGTACTGTTTTTT; clone size: -; J gene: TRBJ1-4; V gene: TRBV7-9; D gene: -
CDR3 protein: CASIGQAGGTQYF; CDR3 DNA: TGTGCCAGCATAGGACAGGCCGGAGGGACCCAGTACTTC; clone size: -; J gene: TRBJ2-5; V gene: TRBV27; D gene: TRBD1
CDR3 protein: CASSDAQYF; CDR3 DNA: TGTGCCAGTAGTGATGCGCAGTACTTC; clone size: -; J gene: TRBJ2-7; V gene: TRBV19; D gene: -
CDR3 protein: CSVMNYNEQFF; CDR3 DNA: TGCAGCGTGATGAATTACAATGAGCAGTTCTTC; clone size: once; J gene: TRBJ2-1; V gene: TRBV29-1; D gene: -
CDR3 protein: CASSLFTPSYEQYF; CDR3 DNA: TGTGCCAGCAGTTTATTTACTCCCTCCTACGAGCAGTACTTC; clone size: -; J gene: TRBJ2-7; V gene: TRBV27; D gene: -
CDR3 protein: CASSLVSGDTQYF; CDR3 DNA: TGTGCCAGCAGCTTGGTGTCTGGGGATACGCAGTATTTT; clone size: -; J gene: TRBJ2-3; V gene: TRBV7-2; D gene: -
CDR3 protein: CASSEGETQYF; CDR3 DNA: TGTGCCAGCAGTGAAGGGGAGACCCAGTACTTC; clone size: few; J gene: TRBJ2-5; V gene: TRBV6-1; D gene: -
CDR3 protein: CASCNWDGNEKLFF; CDR3 DNA: TGTGCCAGCTGTAATTGGGACGGTAATGAAAAACTGTTTTTT; clone size: -; J gene: TRBJ1-4; V gene: TRBV27; D gene: -
CDR3 protein: CASSVGAGLNTEAFF; CDR3 DNA: TGTGCCAGCAGCGTAGGGGCGGGCCTGAACACTGAAGCTTTCTTT; clone size: -; J gene: TRBJ1-1; V gene: TRBV9; D gene: -
CDR3 protein: CASSSLAENYNEQFF; CDR3 DNA: TGTGCCTCCTCAAGCCTAGCGGAAAACTACAATGAGCAGTTCTTC; clone size: -; J gene: TRBJ2-1; V gene: TRBV28; D gene: TRBD2
CDR3 protein: CASRSGQIGYGDGYTF; CDR3 DNA: TGTGCCAGCAGGTCGGGACAGATCGGGTATGGCGATGGCTACACCTTC; clone size: -; J gene: TRBJ1-2; V gene: TRBV28; D gene: TRBD1
CDR3 protein: CASSGEAAQPNEKLFF; CDR3 DNA: TGTGCCAGCAGTGGAGAGGCAGCGCAGCCTAATGAAAAACTGTTTTTT; clone size: few; J gene: TRBJ1-4; V gene: TRBV6-1; D gene: -
CDR3 protein: CASSLGGANTEAFF; CDR3 DNA: TGTGCCAGCAGTTTAGGCGGGGCTAACACTGAAGCTTTCTTT; clone size: few; J gene: TRBJ1-1; V gene: TRBV28; D gene: -
CDR3 protein: CASSLGEGEQYF; CDR3 DNA: TGTGCCAGCAGCTTGGGGGAAGGCGAGCAGTACTTC; clone size: -; J gene: TRBJ2-7; V gene: TRBV5-4; D gene: -
CDR3 protein: CASSVHRGDTQYF; CDR3 DNA: TGTGCCAGCAGCGTCCACCGGGGGGATACGCAGTATTTT; clone size: -; J gene: TRBJ2-3; V gene: TRBV5-4; D gene: -
CDR3 protein: CASRSSGSADTQYF; CDR3 DNA: TGTGCCAGCCGATCTAGCGGGAGCGCAGATACGCAGTATTTT; clone size: -; J gene: TRBJ2-3; V gene: TRBV18; D gene: TRBD2
CDR3 protein: CASSLRTGDQMAFF; CDR3 DNA: TGCGCCAGCAGCTTGCGGACAGGGGACCAGATGGCTTTCTTT; clone size: -; J gene: TRBJ1-1; V gene: TRBV5-1; D gene: TRBD1
CDR3 protein: CASSPVGAHSGNTIYF; CDR3 DNA: TGTGCCAGCAGCCCCGTGGGGGCCCACTCTGGAAACACCATATATTTT; clone size: once; J gene: TRBJ1-3; V gene: TRBV28; D gene: -
CDR3 protein: CASSRTGMEYF; CDR3 DNA: TGTGCCAGCAGTAGGACAGGGATGGAGTACTTC; clone size: -; J gene: TRBJ2-7; V gene: TRBV28; D gene: TRBD1
CDR3 protein: CASSQGRAKNIQYF; CDR3 DNA: TGTGCCAGCAGCCAGGGACGGGCCAAAAACATTCAGTACTTC; clone size: -; J gene: TRBJ2-4; V gene: TRBV4-2; D gene: -
CDR3 protein: CATRTSGRSTSYEQYF; CDR3 DNA: TGTGCCACTCGAACTAGCGGACGATCGACCTCCTACGAGCAGTACTTC; clone size: -; J gene: TRBJ2-7; V gene: TRBV19; D gene: TRBD2
CDR3 protein: CASSYLQRRGIDEQFF; CDR3 DNA: TGTGCCAGCAGTTACCTCCAGAGGCGGGGAATTGATGAGCAGTTCTTC; clone size: -; J gene: TRBJ2-1; V gene: TRBV6-5; D gene: -
CDR3 protein: CASSSRLAAQETQYF; CDR3 DNA: TGTGCCAGCAGCTCCAGACTAGCGGCACAAGAGACCCAGTACTTC; clone size: -; J gene: TRBJ2-5; V gene: TRBV5-6; D gene: TRBD2